The 7 T cell receptor beta chains below all came from one sample that was sequenced in a study of early T cells in non-severe SARS-CoV-2 infection. TCRdb used MiXCR to reprocess the 5' RACE reads, holding one entry per CDR3 protein. The sample has 55,000 to 80,000 distinct CDR3 sequences, about 12% seen once. The sample taken for sequencing was whole blood. The receptors derive from an adult who was a healthcare worker with PCR-confirmed SARS-CoV-2 infection or an uninfected control (not recorded which).

In its sample, this clonotype was seen a few times. This rearrangement joins TRBV24-1 to TRBJ1-2; 9 bases line up with TRBD1. The V and J ends lost 5 bases and 5 bases, in that order; junction bases with no gene match: 2. Germline V gene sequence: CDR1 KGHDR, CDR2 SFDVKD. The CDR3 contains 13 residues. Written as DNA, the CDR3 is TGTGCCACCAGTGCGGGACAGGGTTATGGCTACACCTTC. Protein sequence: CATSAGQGYGYTF.

This chain uses TRBV7-9 with TRBJ1-2; D unclear. The CDR3 length is 13 residues. Trimming took off 5 bases at V and 7 bases at J, with 14 bases between the two ends. Looked up from germline, CDR1 is SEHNR and CDR2 is FQNEAQ (reference sequence). CDR3 region: CASSLRTAGGYTF. DNA for the CDR3: TGTGCCAGCAGCCTCCGGACGGCCGGTGGCTACACCTTC.

This clonotype has ten or more counts. The rearrangement uses TRBV20-1 and TRBJ2-2; D possibly corresponds to TRBD1 (5 bases). The CDR3 totals 16 residues. Germline V gene data show CDR1 as DFQATT and CDR2 as SNEGSKA (reference sequence). Trimming stripped 0 bases from V and 3 bases from J, with 14 bases between. CDR3 residues: CSARDPTGGYTGELFF. The CDR3 coding sequence is TGCAGTGCTAGAGATCCCACAGGCGGATACACCGGGGAGCTGTTTTTT.

This clonotype was detected many times. This chain links TRBV7-2 with TRBJ2-5; tentative D call: TRBD2 (6 bases). V was shortened by 3 bases and J by 1 base, with 12 bases between the two germline ends. The CDR3 sequence is 15 residues long. Germline assignment: CDR1 SGHTA and CDR2 FQGNSA. The CDR3 spells CASSFPALAQETQYF. The CDR3 coding sequence is TGTGCCAGCAGCTTCCCTGCACTAGCCCAAGAGACCCAGTACTTC.

This sequence joins TRBV7-9 and TRBJ1-2; the D is unclear. Per the germline V gene, CDR1 is SEHNR and CDR2 is FQNEAQ (reference sequence). The CDR3 is 17 residues long. Trimming took 4 bases from V and 1 from J, leaving 19 bases between them. In nucleotides, the CDR3 is TGTGCCAGCAGCTCAACCCAGCGGGCTGGGGTTAACTATGGCTACACCTTC. This translates into CASSSTQRAGVNYGYTF.

This clonotype has only a few counts. This sequence joins TRBV29-1 and TRBJ2-1; D is undetermined. The CDR3 loop spans 13 amino acids. The germline gives CDR1 SQVTM, CDR2 ANQGSEA. V was pared by 4 bases and J by 1 base, with 8 bases between. The CDR3 region is CSVVRASYNEQFF. In DNA, the CDR3 is TGCAGCGTTGTAAGAGCTTCCTACAATGAGCAGTTCTTC.

This clonotype was seen a handful of times. J is TRBJ2-7 and V is TRBV28; unclear D gene. CDR1 and CDR2 from the germline V gene are MDHEN and SYDVKM. The V end lost 5 bases, the J end lost 2 bases, and 10 bases lay between the germline ends. The length of the CDR3 is 13 residues. CDR3 amino acids: CASSGRDAYEQYF. The DNA of the CDR3 is TGTGCCAGCAGTGGAAGGGATGCCTACGAGCAGTACTTC.